A single sample is the source of the 10 T cell receptor beta chains below, sequenced in a study of cytomegalovirus exposure and HLA in healthy donors. Primers for the PCR totalled 60 Vbeta and 13 Jbeta. Here immunoSEQ multiplex PCR was the method, and the copy in TCRdb shows in-frame clones only, minus some. The data hold just over 70,000 clones, with around 69% observed a single time. The sequenced sample consisted of PBMCs. The receptors here all came from a human donor in good health.

The chain couples TRBV11-3 to TRBJ2-3; D is ambiguous. The ends were cut back, 8 bases at V and 1 base at J, with 7 bases in the middle. Germline V lookup: CDR1 SGHNT, CDR2 YENEEA. This CDR3 comprises 12 residues. The CDR3 nucleotides are TGTGCCAGCTCCCCAGGCACAGATACGCAGTATTTT. It encodes CASSPGTDTQYF.

The V and J genes are TRBV27 and TRBJ2-1; 9 bases match TRBD1. CDR1 is MNHEY, CDR2 SMNVEV, per germline (reference sequence). The CDR3 consists of 15 residues. V dropped 5 bases and J dropped 7; count of bases not matched to a gene: 9. The CDR3 reads CASSDRGDRMNEQFF. The CDR3 nucleotides are TGTGCCAGCAGTGACAGGGGGGATCGTATGAATGAGCAGTTCTTC.

The J gene is TRBJ2-1, the V gene TRBV5-1; 12 bases line up with TRBD2. Germline CDR1 is SGHRS and CDR2 is YFSETQ. CDR3 length equals 15 residues. The ends lost 4 bases at V and 9 bases at J; junction bases unmatched: 8. The DNA for the CDR3 is TGCGCCAGCAGCGCGACTAGCGGGAGACAGCCTGAGCAGTTCTTC. Amino acid sequence: CASSATSGRQPEQFF.

V is TRBV28 and J is TRBJ1-1; possible D gene TRBD1, 5 bases. The CDR3 consists of 12 residues. The V end was cut by 3 bases, the J end by 7 bases, with 9 bases between. Germline values: CDR1 MDHEN, CDR2 SYDVKM. The CDR3 bases are TGTGCCAGCAGTTTCCAAGGGGATGAAGCTTTCTTT. It is translated as CASSFQGDEAFF.

The chain recombines TRBV5-1 with TRBJ2-1; 7 bases are a match to TRBD2. V lost 1 base and J lost 2; bases outside the gene matches: 0. Germline V gives CDR1 SGHRS, CDR2 YFSETQ. The CDR3 has 14 amino acids. In DNA form, the CDR3 reads TGCGCCAGCAGCTTGCTAGCGGCCTACAATGAGCAGTTCTTC. Amino acids: CASSLLAAYNEQFF.

V and J are TRBV7-8 and TRBJ2-1; 10 bases fit TRBD1. From germline, CDR1 is SGHVS and CDR2 FQNEAQ. J lost 9 bases, V lost 0 bases, and 5 bases had no gene match. The length of the CDR3 is 15 residues. The CDR3 reads CASSLATGGKGEQFF. The DNA for the CDR3 is TGTGCCAGCAGCTTAGCGACAGGGGGCAAAGGTGAGCAGTTCTTC. Combining the CDR3 with reference TRBV7-8 and TRBJ2-1 gives the whole variable domain GAGVSQSPRYKVAKRGQDVALRCDPISGHVSLFWYQQALGQGPEFLTYFQNEAQLDKSGLPSDRFFAERPEGSVSTLKIQRTQQEDSAVYLCASSLATGGKGEQFFGPGTRLTVL.

J is TRBJ2-7 and V is TRBV5-6, with 8 bases lining up with TRBD2. Germline V gene data show CDR1 as SGHDT and CDR2 as YYEEEE. After removal of 4 bases from V and 7 bases from J, the junction contained 10 bases not matched to a gene. The CDR3 is 14 residues long. CDR3: CASSNGRAGREQYF. The CDR3 DNA reads as TGTGCCAGCAGCAACGGGAGGGCCGGGAGAGAGCAGTACTTC.

This clone was picked up a small number of times. The CDR3 DNA reads as TGTGCCAGCAGCACGACCGGGACAGCCGTCTACGAGCAGTACTTC. Encoded protein: CASSTTGTAVYEQYF. V and J are TRBV13 and TRBJ2-7; 7 nucleotides align to TRBD1. After removal of 5 bases from V and 3 bases from J, the junction contained 10 bases not matched to a gene. CDR1 PRHDT and CDR2 FYEKMQ come from the germline V gene (reference sequence). The CDR3 length is 15 residues.

The chain carries TRBV7-9 and TRBJ2-1; possible D gene TRBD1, 7 bases. This CDR3 contains 17 residues. Germline assignment: CDR1 SEHNR and CDR2 FQNEAQ (reference sequence). Trimming shortened V by 1 base and J by 3 bases, and 16 bases separated the two germline ends. CDR3 coding DNA: TGTGCCAGCAGCTTAGGAGGGGGCGGGAAAGGCTACAATGAGCAGTTCTTC. Translating it yields CASSLGGGGKGYNEQFF.

The chain carries TRBV6-1 and TRBJ1-1; a possible D gene is TRBD1 (5 bases). There are 14 residues in the CDR3. CDR1 and CDR2 from the germline V gene are MNHNS and SASEGT. The V end lost 6 bases, the J end lost 4 bases, and 15 bases lay between the germline ends. CDR3 coding DNA: TGTGCCAGCAGCCCGTGGCCGGGGGGCACTGAAGCTTTCTTT. Translating gives CASSPWPGGTEAFF.